The 14 T cell receptor beta chains given below trace back to one sample, sequenced in a study of blood T cell repertoires in COVID-19. Assay used: immunoSEQ multiplex PCR; TCRdb lists only in-frame clones, some missing. Of 200,000 to 250,000 clones in the sample, roughly 75% are singletons; the top ten hold less than 7%. Specimen: peripheral blood. These receptors all stem from a woman between 70 and 85 years old with acute or convalescent COVID-19.

J is TRBJ1-5 and V is TRBV29-1; D gene ambiguous. The germline V gene encodes CDR1 SQVTM and CDR2 ANQGSEA. The V end lost 6 bases, the J end lost 4 bases, and 10 bases lay between the germline ends. CDR3 length equals 12 residues. In DNA form, the CDR3 reads TGCAGCGTCCGGGTTGGAAATCAGCCCCAGCATTTT. This codes for CSVRVGNQPQHF.

The V call is TRBV2, the J call TRBJ2-3, with 10 bases matching TRBD2. V was clipped by 8 bases and J by 5 bases; unmatched bases: 4. The CDR3 covers 13 residues. Germline-derived CDR1 and CDR2 are SNHLY and FYNNEI. In DNA, the CDR3 is TGTGCCAGCGGGCGACTAGCGGGAGATACGCAGTATTTT. Protein product: CASGRLAGDTQYF.

This clone turned up a few times. The chain links TRBV12-3 or TRBV12-4 to TRBJ1-1, with D possibly being TRBD1 (6 bases). Deletions cut 6 bases from V and 5 bases from J, with 13 bases between. The CDR3 consists of 13 residues. Here the CDR3 reads CASSLQGSTEAFF. In nucleotides, the CDR3 is TGTGCCAGCAGCCTACAGGGATCTACTGAAGCTTTCTTT.

Ten or more counts support this clone. This chain links TRBV7-9 with TRBJ1-2; TRBD1 agrees at 7 bases. The germline gives CDR1 SEHNR, CDR2 FQNEAQ (reference sequence). This CDR3 region has 14 residues. Trimming cost V 3 bases and J 6 bases; bases outside gene matches: 7. The CDR3 is CASSFGRGVNGYTF. Here the CDR3 DNA reads TGTGCCAGCAGCTTCGGCAGGGGGGTCAATGGCTACACCTTC.

This chain connects TRBV30 to TRBJ2-5, with 10 positions matching TRBD2. Germline loops: CDR1 GTSNPN, CDR2 SVGIG (reference sequence). The CDR3 has 14 amino acids. V lost 7 bases, J lost 4 bases, and 9 bases stayed unmatched. The CDR3 reads CAFKLAGLSETQYF. The DNA of the CDR3 is TGTGCCTTCAAACTAGCGGGACTCTCAGAGACCCAGTACTTC.

Only one count was recorded for this clone. This chain connects TRBV4-1 to TRBJ2-3, with D perhaps matching TRBD2 (5 bases). The ends were cut back, 4 bases at V and 2 bases at J, with 16 bases in the middle. From germline, CDR1 is MGHRA and CDR2 YSYEKL. The length of the CDR3 is 16 residues. The CDR3 here is CASSPPTSGPTDTQYF. The CDR3 DNA reads as TGCGCCAGCAGCCCACCTACTAGTGGCCCCACAGATACGCAGTATTTT.

The genes are TRBV19 and TRBJ1-5; 7 bases match TRBD1. The CDR3 is 18 amino acids. CDR1 is LNHDA and CDR2 is SQIVND in the germline V gene (reference sequence). Germline trimming cut 6 bases from V and 5 bases from J; bases unmatched to any gene: 19. CDR3 in amino acids: CASSTPSGTVLGHQPQHF. The CDR3 coding sequence is TGTGCCAGTAGCACCCCATCCGGGACAGTTTTGGGACATCAGCCCCAGCATTTT.

This chain uses TRBV2 with TRBJ2-3, with TRBD2 matching 13 bases. Germline loops: CDR1 SNHLY, CDR2 FYNNEI. Trimming cost V 4 bases and J 8 bases; bases outside gene matches: 3. This CDR3 comprises 14 residues. Here the CDR3 DNA reads TGTGCCAGCAGTGGACTAGCGGGAGGCTCTACGCAGTATTTT. Amino acids: CASSGLAGGSTQYF.

The chain recombines TRBV27 with TRBJ2-7; 10 bases match TRBD1. The J segment lost 2 bases and the V segment lost 0 bases, leaving 7 bases of the junction unmatched. The CDR3 is made up of 17 amino acids. In germline, CDR1 is MNHEY, CDR2 SMNVEV (reference sequence). CDR3 bases: TGTGCCAGCAGTTTATCAGGGACAGGGGTTTTCCCCTACGAGCAGTACTTC. Amino acids: CASSLSGTGVFPYEQYF.

This chain links TRBV5-1 with TRBJ1-2; D perhaps matches TRBD1 (6 bases). CDR1 and CDR2 (germline): SGHRS, YFSETQ. This CDR3 contains 15 residues. Trimming took off 5 bases at V and 1 base at J, with 15 bases between the two ends. The CDR3 loop reads CASRRTVQDNYGYTF. Written as DNA, the CDR3 is TGCGCCAGCAGGCGGACAGTACAGGATAACTATGGCTACACCTTC.

The V gene is TRBV11-2, the J gene TRBJ2-5, with TRBD1 identical over 12 bases. There are 17 residues in the CDR3. Trimming at V came to 2 bases and at J to 5 bases, leaving 9 bases not matched to a gene. CDR1 and CDR2 (germline): SGHAT, FQNNGV. CDR3 sequence reads: CASSLNWDRGRGETQYF. Here the CDR3 DNA reads TGTGCCAGCAGCTTAAATTGGGACAGGGGGCGCGGGGAGACCCAGTACTTC.

The chain couples TRBV12-3 or TRBV12-4 to TRBJ2-5; TRBD1 matches at 8 bases. The CDR3 has 12 residues. V lost 7 bases and J lost 5; bases outside the gene matches: 3. This CDR3 is CASTTGGETQYF. CDR3 sequence (DNA): TGTGCCAGCACAACAGGGGGTGAGACCCAGTACTTC.

In its sample, this clone was seen once. CDR3 region: CASSLVTGGIYNEQFF. Written as DNA, the CDR3 is TGTGCCAGCAGCTTAGTCACGGGAGGGATTTACAATGAGCAGTTCTTC. The chain recombines TRBV7-2 with TRBJ2-1; TRBD2 matches at 8 bases. Unmatched junction bases numbered 6, after V lost 1 base and J lost 4 bases. CDR1 and CDR2 from the germline V gene are SGHTA and FQGNSA. CDR3 size: 16 residues. Full variable domain (missing parts from reference TRBV7-2 and TRBJ2-1): GAGVSQSPSNKVTEKGKDVELRCDPISGHTALYWYRQSLGQGLEFLIYFQGNSAPDKSGLPSDRFSAERTGGSVSTLTIQRTQQEDSAVYLCASSLVTGGIYNEQFFGPGTRLTVL.

This chain uses TRBV24-1 with TRBJ2-2; 7 bases map to TRBD2. The germline V gene has CDR1 KGHDR and CDR2 SFDVKD. The CDR3 consists of 16 residues. V trimming: 1 base; J trimming: 4 bases; junction bases outside the gene matches: 5. CDR3 region: CATSDFGRSGTGELFF. CDR3 nucleotide sequence: TGTGCCACCAGTGATTTCGGGAGGTCGGGCACCGGGGAGCTGTTTTTT.